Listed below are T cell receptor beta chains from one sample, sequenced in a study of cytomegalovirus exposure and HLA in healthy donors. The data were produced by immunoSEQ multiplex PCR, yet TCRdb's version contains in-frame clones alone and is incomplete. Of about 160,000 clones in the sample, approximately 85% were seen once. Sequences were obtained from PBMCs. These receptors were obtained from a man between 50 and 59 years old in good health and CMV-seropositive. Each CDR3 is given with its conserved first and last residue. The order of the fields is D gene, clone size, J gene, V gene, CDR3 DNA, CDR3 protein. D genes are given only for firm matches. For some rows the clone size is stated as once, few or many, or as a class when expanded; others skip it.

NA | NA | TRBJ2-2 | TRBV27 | TGTGCCAGCAGTCCCGACAGGAACACCGGGGAGCTGTTTTTT | CASSPDRNTGELFF
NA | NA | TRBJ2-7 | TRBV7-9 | TGTGCCAGCAGCTTCTCCCACGAGCAGTACTTC | CASSFSHEQYF
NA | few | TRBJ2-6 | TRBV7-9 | TGTGCCAGCAGCTCAGGGCCGGGTCGATTGAATATAACTCAGAGCGTCCTGACTTTC | CASSSGPGRLNITQSVLTF
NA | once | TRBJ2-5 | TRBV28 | TGTGCCATTGGACAGTGGTCGATGGAGACCCAGTACTTC | CAIGQWSMETQYF
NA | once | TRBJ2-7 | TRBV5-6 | TGTGCCAGCAGCTTGAGGGGCGAGCAGTACTTC | CASSLRGEQYF
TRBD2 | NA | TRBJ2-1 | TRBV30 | TGTGCCTGGAGTCGGGGGAGGGTCCCCTACAATGAGCAGTTCTTC | CAWSRGRVPYNEQFF
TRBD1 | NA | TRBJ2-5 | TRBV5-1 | TGCGCCAGCAGCTTGGTGGGACAGGGACCGCGGTGGGAGACCCAGTACTTC | CASSLVGQGPRWETQYF
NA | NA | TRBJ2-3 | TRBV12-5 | TGTGCTAGTGGCCCGGGGGGCGGAGATACGCAGTATTTT | CASGPGGGDTQYF
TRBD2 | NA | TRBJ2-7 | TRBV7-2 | TGTGCCAGCAGCCCCGGGGTAGCGGGAACCTACGAGCAGTACTTC | CASSPGVAGTYEQYF
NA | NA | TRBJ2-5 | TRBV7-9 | TGTGCCAGCAGCTCGACGCGGGGAGTTAGCCAAGAGACCCAGTACTTC | CASSSTRGVSQETQYF
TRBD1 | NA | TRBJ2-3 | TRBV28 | TGTGCCAGCAGCTATGACAGGGTTGCGACAGATACGCAGTATTTT | CASSYDRVATDTQYF
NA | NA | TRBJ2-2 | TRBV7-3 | TGTGCCAGCAGCTCGCGGGGAGCAGTAAACACCGGGGAGCTGTTTTTT | CASSSRGAVNTGELFF
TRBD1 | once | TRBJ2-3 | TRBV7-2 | TGTGCCAGTCGGCAGGGACAGGGGCTCACAGATACGCAGTATTTT | CASRQGQGLTDTQYF
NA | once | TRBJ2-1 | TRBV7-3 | TGTGCCAGCAGCTTAGGAGGCGAGCAGTTCTTC | CASSLGGEQFF
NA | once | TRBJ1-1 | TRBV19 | TGTGCCAGTACCCTAAACCCGACAGCGAACACTGAAGCTTTCTTT | CASTLNPTANTEAFF
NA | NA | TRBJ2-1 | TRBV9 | TGTGCCAGCAGCGGCCTGGGCACCTACAATGAGCAGTTCTTC | CASSGLGTYNEQFF
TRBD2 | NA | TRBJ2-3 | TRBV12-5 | TGTGCTAGTGGTTCCTCATGGGGGCTAGCGGGGGAAAAAACAGATACGCAGTATTTT | CASGSSWGLAGEKTDTQYF
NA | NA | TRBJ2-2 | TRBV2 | TGTGCCAGCGGTTGGACAATGAACACCGGGGAGCTGTTTTTT | CASGWTMNTGELFF
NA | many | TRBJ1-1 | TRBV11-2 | TGTGCCAGCAGCTTAGAGGGGGCCATGAACACTGAAGCTTTCTTT | CASSLEGAMNTEAFF
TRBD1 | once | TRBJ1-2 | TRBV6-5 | TGTGCCAGCAGTTACTCGACAGGGGGCGTCTATGGCTACACCTTC | CASSYSTGGVYGYTF
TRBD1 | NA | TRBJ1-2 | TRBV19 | TGTGCCAGTAGTACTCTCTCACTTTCGACAGGGCCCTATGGCTACACCTTC | CASSTLSLSTGPYGYTF
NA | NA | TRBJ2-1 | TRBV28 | TGTGCCAGCAGTTCAGGCGGGCGGTACAATGAGCAGTTCTTC | CASSSGGRYNEQFF
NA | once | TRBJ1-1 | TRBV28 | TGTGCCAGCGGAAACCAGGGGACTGAAGCTTTCTTT | CASGNQGTEAFF
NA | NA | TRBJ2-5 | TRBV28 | TGTGCCAGCAGTTTATGGCGATACCCCGGAACGGGGACCCAGTACTTC | CASSLWRYPGTGTQYF
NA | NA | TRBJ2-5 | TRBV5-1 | TGCGCCAGCAGCTTTGATGGGTTAGACAACAAAGAGACCCAGTACTTC | CASSFDGLDNKETQYF